This passage covers 10 T cell receptor beta chains from one sample sequenced in a study of T-cell reconstitution after alpha-beta-depleted transplantation in children. Researchers prepared the TCRbeta library using unique molecular identifiers, the study reports. A single record per CDR3 protein comes from TCRdb applying MiXCR to the PCR reads. This table holds over 300,000 distinct CDR3 sequences, under 13% found once. The sequencing here drew on PBMCs from the stem cell graft donor, taken from the stem cell graft. These receptors were taken from a human donor who donated a stem cell graft to a child with acute lymphoblastic leukemia.

This clonotype was picked up a small number of times. The chain carries TRBV5-1 and TRBJ2-5; TRBD1 might be the D (6 bases). The CDR3 is made up of 17 amino acids. Germline CDR1 and CDR2: SGHRS and YFSETQ. Trimming removed 3 bases at V and 4 bases at J, with 22 bases between. The CDR3 DNA reads TGCGCCAGCAGCTGGGGCTCAGCGTCCATCAGGGGAGAGACCCAGTACTTC. Encoded protein: CASSWGSASIRGETQYF.

In this sample, this clonotype turned up a few times. This chain uses TRBV7-9 with TRBJ1-3; D call uncertain. Trimming cost V 5 bases and J 0 bases, with 14 bases left between them. There are 16 residues in the CDR3. The germline gives CDR1 SEHNR, CDR2 FQNEAQ (reference sequence). The CDR3 loop is CASSQAVGLSGNTIYF. CDR3 nucleotides: TGTGCCAGCAGCCAAGCGGTTGGACTCTCTGGAAACACCATATATTTT.

V usage is TRBV7-9 and J usage is TRBJ1-2; 7 positions match TRBD1. The CDR3 sequence is 15 residues long. Germline V lookup: CDR1 SEHNR, CDR2 FQNEAQ (reference sequence). Losses at the gene ends were 1 base for V and 4 bases for J; bases not matched to a gene: 6. CDR3 protein: CASSLGEGQSYGYTF. The DNA of the CDR3 is TGTGCCAGCAGCTTAGGGGAGGGACAGTCCTATGGCTACACCTTC.

This clonotype was seen repeatedly, ten times or more. The chain recombines TRBV5-6 with TRBJ1-2, with D perhaps matching TRBD1 (5 bases). The germline gives CDR1 SGHDT, CDR2 YYEEEE. V was trimmed by 5 bases and J by 8 bases, leaving 16 bases between them. The CDR3 runs to 13 residues. Here the CDR3 reads CASRIRAVEGYTF. In DNA form, the CDR3 reads TGTGCCAGCAGGATCAGGGCAGTAGAGGGCTACACCTTC. Using reference TRBV5-6 and TRBJ1-2 for the parts outside the CDR3, the full variable domain is DAGVTQSPTHLIKTRGQQVTLRCSPKSGHDTVSWYQQALGQGPQFIFQYYEEEERQRGNFPDRFSGHQFPNYSSELNVNALLLGDSALYLCASRIRAVEGYTFGSGTRLTVV.

The chain has TRBV5-5 and TRBJ1-5, with D unresolved. Germline-derived CDR1 and CDR2 are SGHKS and YYEKEE (reference sequence). The CDR3 runs 16 residues. V gave up 4 bases and J gave up 0 bases, with 14 bases separating them. The CDR3 DNA reads TGTGCCAGCAGCCAGACATCGGACCATAGCAATCAGCCCCAGCATTTT. As protein: CASSQTSDHSNQPQHF.

This rearrangement joins TRBV20-1 to TRBJ2-5; D may be TRBD2 (5 bases). V lost 1 base and J lost 2, with 20 bases in between. Germline V gives CDR1 DFQATT, CDR2 SNEGSKA (reference sequence). The CDR3 runs 17 residues. The CDR3 DNA is TGCAGTGCTAGAGGCCCCACTACCCCGGGAATACAAGAGACCCAGTACTTC. Residues: CSARGPTTPGIQETQYF.

The sample holds a few counts of this clonotype. The rearrangement links TRBV12-3 or TRBV12-4 to TRBJ2-7; 8 nucleotides align to TRBD2. The J segment lost 0 bases and the V segment lost 4 bases, leaving 5 bases of the junction unmatched. This CDR3 has 15 residues. CDR3 DNA: TGTGCCAGCAGTTCCCCTAGCGGGCCCTCCTACGAGCAGTACTTC. Encoded protein: CASSSPSGPSYEQYF.

This chain joins TRBV7-9 and TRBJ2-1, with TRBD1 matching over 9 bases. Germline V gene lookup returns CDR1 SEHNR and CDR2 FQNEAQ (reference sequence). V lost 6 bases and J lost 5; bases outside the gene matches: 2. The length of the CDR3 is 13 residues. CDR3 DNA: TGTGCCAGCAGGGGGGACAGGGACAATGAGCAGTTCTTC. This codes for CASRGDRDNEQFF.

This clonotype has more than one count but fewer than ten. This chain joins TRBV7-2 and TRBJ2-1, with D tentatively TRBD2 (5 bases). V lost 2 bases, J lost 0 bases, and 11 bases lay in between. The CDR3 loop spans 16 amino acids. Germline assignment: CDR1 SGHTA and CDR2 FQGNSA. This CDR3 reads CASSLSSQSSYNEQFF. The CDR3 coding sequence is TGTGCCAGCAGCTTATCTAGCCAGAGCTCCTACAATGAGCAGTTCTTC.

The V gene is TRBV20-1, the J gene TRBJ2-7; D is possibly TRBD1 or TRBD2 (6 bases each). The CDR3 consists of 15 residues. Germline values: CDR1 DFQATT, CDR2 SNEGSKA (reference sequence). V lost 7 bases, J lost 4 bases, and 23 bases lay in between. The CDR3 bases are TGCAGTGACGCCCTAGAGGGGGGCGGACGATACGAGCAGTACTTC. Its protein is CSDALEGGGRYEQYF.